Below, 32 T cell receptor beta chains from the same sample are listed, as sequenced in a study of CD8+CD57+ T cells in acquired aplastic anemia. TCR beta VDJ and CDR3 profiling used genomic DNA as template. TCRdb redid the calling of the reads with MiXCR, one entry per CDR3 protein. Among around 250,000 distinct CDR3 sequences listed, approximately 57% were seen once. The sample comprised sorted CD4+, CD8+, or CD8+CD57+ T cells (not recorded which) from PBMCs. These receptors all stem from a human donor with severe aplastic anemia or a healthy control (not recorded which).

This clonotype showed up just a few times. The germline gene is not matched at one end of the junction; a read error may be the cause. The chain uses TRBV10-3 and TRBJ2-7; 11 bases agree with TRBD1. The length of the CDR3 is 14 residues. Germline assignment: CDR1 ENHRY and CDR2 SYGVKD. CDR3 in amino acids: CASSYGTGGYEQYF. As DNA, the CDR3 is TGTGCCAGCAGTTACGGGACAGGGGGTTACGAGCAGTACTTC.

This clonotype was seen at least ten times. The rearrangement joins TRBV5-1 to TRBJ2-1; no clear D gene. CDR1 SGHRS and CDR2 YFSETQ come from the germline V gene. The CDR3 sequence is 15 residues long. V lost 0 bases and J 2 bases, leaving 9 bases between the germline ends. CDR3 nucleotides: TGCGCCAGCAGCTTGGTCCCAGACACCTACAATGAGCAGTTCTTC. It is translated as CASSLVPDTYNEQFF. Supplemented by reference TRBV5-1 and TRBJ2-1, the full variable domain reads KAGVTQTPRYLIKTRGQQVTLSCSPISGHRSVSWYQQTPGQGLQFLFEYFSETQRNKGNFPGRFSGRQFSNSRSEMNVSTLELGDSALYLCASSLVPDTYNEQFFGPGTRLTVL.

The chain carries TRBV10-3 and TRBJ2-5, with D perhaps being TRBD1 or TRBD2 (6 bases each). The V end was cut by 7 bases, the J end by 0 bases, with 21 bases between. Germline-derived CDR1 and CDR2 are ENHRY and SYGVKD. The CDR3 is made up of 17 amino acids. CDR3 DNA sequence: TGTGCCATCAACCCGGGGCTCGGGGGCCGTGACCAAGAGACCCAGTACTTC. The encoded protein is CAINPGLGGRDQETQYF.

The chain joins TRBV3-1 to TRBJ2-3; 9 bases are a match to TRBD2. CDR3 size: 15 residues. CDR1 and CDR2 (germline): LGHDT, YNNKEL (reference sequence). J gave up 8 bases and V 1 base, and 7 bases lay outside the gene matches. As DNA, the CDR3 is TGTGCCAGCAGCCAAGGACTAGCGGATCAAGGTACGCAGTATTTT. Translated, it gives CASSQGLADQGTQYF.

With regard to this clonotype: A read error may be the cause here, since a much bigger clone is one base away. The V gene is TRBV6-5, the J gene TRBJ1-5, with D maybe TRBD1 (5 bases). This CDR3 is 15 amino acids long. CDR1 MNHEY and CDR2 SVGAGI come from the germline V gene. The CDR3 DNA follows: TGTGCCATCAGTTACAACGGGGCTCGGGATCAGCCCCAGCATTTT. Residues: CAISYNGARDQPQHF.

The V gene is TRBV19, the J gene TRBJ1-2, with D hard to call. Between the trimmed V and J ends, which lost 6 bases and 0 bases, there was a span of 14 bases. Germline assignment: CDR1 LNHDA and CDR2 SQIVND (reference sequence). This CDR3 region has 15 residues. CDR3 sequence reads: CASRVDGRANYGYTF. The DNA for the CDR3 is TGTGCCAGTAGGGTAGACGGCCGAGCTAACTATGGCTACACCTTC.

This clonotype was seen ten or more times. The gene calls are TRBV9 and TRBJ2-7, with 10 bases aligning to TRBD2. Trimming cost V 5 bases and J 2 bases; bases outside gene matches: 4. Germline loops: CDR1 SGDLS, CDR2 YYNGEE. This CDR3 has 14 residues. The CDR3 nucleotides are TGTGCCAGCAGTTCCGGGACTAGCGCCTACGAGCAGTACTTC. Amino acid sequence: CASSSGTSAYEQYF.

This clonotype was seen a single time. This may stem from a read error, because a much larger clone lies one nucleotide away. This chain joins TRBV6-5 and TRBJ1-3, with D tentatively TRBD1 (5 bases). The germline gives CDR1 MNHEY, CDR2 SVGAGI. This CDR3 is built from 16 residues. For the CDR3, the DNA is TGTGCCACATGGTCTGTAAGGGGAGACTCTGGAAACACCATGTATTTT. It codes for CATWSVRGDSGNTMYF.

CDR3 loop: CSARDGQGSSYEQYF. The CDR3 nucleotides read TGCAGTGCTAGAGATGGACAGGGGAGCTCCTACGAGCAGTACTTC. The V call is TRBV20-1, the J call TRBJ2-7; 9 nucleotides align to TRBD1. Looked up from germline, CDR1 is DFQATT and CDR2 is SNEGSKA (reference sequence). With 0 bases clipped from V and 0 bases from J, the junction kept 3 bases outside the gene matches. The CDR3 is 15 amino acids.

V gene TRBV19 combines with J gene TRBJ1-1, with 8 bases lining up with TRBD1. The V gene's germline CDR1 is LNHDA and CDR2 SQIVND (reference sequence). The CDR3 is 15 amino acids. Trimming took 3 bases from V and 1 from J; bases not matched to a gene: 4. CDR3 DNA sequence: TGTGCCAGTAGTATTGGACAGGGATCGAACACTGAAGCTTTCTTT. Its protein is CASSIGQGSNTEAFF.

This clonotype was detected many times. Compared with germline, one end of the junction differs, possibly owing to a read error. The rearrangement links TRBV20-1 to TRBJ2-1; TRBD1 might be the D (5 bases). The CDR3 length is 14 residues. CDR1 is DFQATT, CDR2 SNEGSKA, per germline (reference sequence). CDR3 bases: TGCAGTGCTATAGCAGGGTCCTCCCGGGCTCCCCTCCTCTTC. It encodes CSAIAGSSRAPLLF.

This rearrangement joins TRBV9 to TRBJ1-1; unclear D gene. CDR3 length: 12 amino acids. Trimming removed 5 bases at V and 8 bases at J, with 13 bases between. From germline, CDR1 is SGDLS and CDR2 YYNGEE. The CDR3 nucleotides are TGTGCCAGCAGTCCCACCCTCTCCGAAGCTTTCTTT. It encodes CASSPTLSEAFF.

V is TRBV6-5 and J is TRBJ2-5, with TRBD1 identical over 9 bases. The CDR3 runs 14 residues. Germline CDR1 reads MNHEY; CDR2 reads SVGAGI. J was trimmed by 5 bases and V by 6 bases; bases with no gene match: 7. CDR3 region: CASSSGTGYETQYF. As DNA, the CDR3 is TGTGCCAGCAGCAGCGGGACAGGGTACGAGACCCAGTACTTC.

The chain recombines TRBV29-1 with TRBJ2-3; 16 bases match TRBD2. Unmatched junction bases numbered 4, after V lost 6 bases and J lost 4 bases. CDR3 length equals 15 residues. Germline V gene lookup returns CDR1 SQVTM and CDR2 ANQGSEA. This CDR3 reads CSVAGTSGGADTQYF. CDR3 nucleotides: TGCAGCGTGGCTGGGACTAGCGGGGGGGCAGATACGCAGTATTTT.

This rearrangement joins TRBV10-3 to TRBJ2-7; maybe TRBD1 (5 bases). Trimming left V 2 bases short and J 5 bases short, with 13 bases between. The germline CDR1 and CDR2 sequences are ENHRY and SYGVKD. This CDR3 is 14 amino acids long. Here the CDR3 DNA reads TGTGCCATCAGTGAGACACGGGCAGGGAACGAGCAGTACTTC. Encoded protein: CAISETRAGNEQYF.

V usage is TRBV15 and J usage is TRBJ1-5, with 7 positions matching TRBD1. The CDR3 has 13 residues. Germline V gene lookup returns CDR1 LNHNV and CDR2 YYDKDF (reference sequence). Trimming removed 8 bases from V and 0 bases from J; junction bases left unmatched: 1. The CDR3 here is CATRDSSNQPQHF. The CDR3 DNA sequence: TGTGCCACCCGGGACAGTAGCAATCAGCCCCAGCATTTT.

The J gene is TRBJ2-3, the V gene TRBV7-6; TRBD2 agrees at 9 bases. After removal of 0 bases from V and 0 bases from J, the junction contained 4 bases not matched to a gene. Per the germline V gene, CDR1 is SGHVS and CDR2 is FNYEAQ. This CDR3 is 17 amino acids long. In nucleotides, the CDR3 is TGTGCCAGCAGCTTAGCCGGCGGGAGGGGGAGCACAGATACGCAGTATTTT. Protein sequence: CASSLAGGRGSTDTQYF.

In its sample, this clonotype was seen many times. The chain carries TRBV7-9 and TRBJ2-2; D uncertain. This CDR3 has 14 residues. Germline-derived CDR1 and CDR2 are SEHNR and FQNEAQ (reference sequence). Trimming pared 1 base from V and 4 bases from J, leaving 7 bases between. Here the CDR3 reads CASSLGRSTGELFF. For the CDR3, the DNA is TGTGCCAGCAGCTTAGGCAGAAGCACCGGGGAGCTGTTTTTT.

The chain employs TRBV5-1 and TRBJ2-3, with D possibly matching TRBD1 (5 bases). The CDR3 has 15 amino acids. The V end was cut by 4 bases, the J end by 0 bases, with 12 bases between. Germline CDR1 SGHRS, CDR2 YFSETQ. The CDR3 DNA sequence: TGCGCCAGCAGCGAAGGGGTATCTAGCACAGATACGCAGTATTTT. It translates to CASSEGVSSTDTQYF.

As to this clonotype: Possible read error: a much larger clone is one base away. This rearrangement joins TRBV25-1 to TRBJ2-1; possible D gene TRBD2, 6 bases. Trimming stripped 4 bases from V and 11 bases from J, with 12 bases between. Germline V gives CDR1 MGHDK, CDR2 SYGVNS. The CDR3 loop spans 12 amino acids. CDR3 sequence: CASSAGGDKQFF. The CDR3 bases are TGTGCCAGCAGTGCCGGCGGGGATAAGCAGTTCTTC.

In its sample, this clonotype was seen a few times. The V gene is TRBV9, the J gene TRBJ2-3, with D possibly being TRBD2 (6 bases). In germline, CDR1 is SGDLS, CDR2 YYNGEE. V was clipped by 5 bases and J by 0 bases, with 13 bases between them. CDR3 length equals 15 residues. The CDR3 DNA reads as TGTGCCAGCAGTTCTAGTGGGGGGAGCACAGATACGCAGTATTTT. This gives the protein CASSSSGGSTDTQYF. Filled out from reference TRBV9 and TRBJ2-3, the complete variable domain reads DSGVTQTPKHLITATGQRVTLRCSPRSGDLSVYWYQQSLDQGLQFLIQYYNGEERAKGNILERFSAQQFPDLHSELNLSSLELGDSALYFCASSSSGGSTDTQYFGPGTRLTVL.

This clonotype appeared a few times. This chain uses TRBV28 with TRBJ2-7, with TRBD1 identical over 9 bases. The germline V gene encodes CDR1 MDHEN and CDR2 SYDVKM. Losses at the gene ends were 5 bases for V and 1 base for J; bases not matched to a gene: 6. The CDR3 is 15 residues long. For the CDR3, the DNA is TGTGCCAGCAGTGTACCGGGACAGGGATCCTACGAGCAGTACTTC. It yields the protein CASSVPGQGSYEQYF.

This clonotype was observed a handful of times. A clone one base away is much larger, so this may be a read error. V and J are TRBV19 and TRBJ1-1; D is undetermined. This CDR3 spans 13 amino acids. Germline V gene sequence: CDR1 LNHDA, CDR2 SQIVND (reference sequence). In nucleotides, the CDR3 is TGTGCCAGTAGTATCCCTCTGAACAGTGAAGCTTTCTTT. It is translated as CASSIPLNSEAFF.

This clonotype was observed many times. V gene TRBV20-1 combines with J gene TRBJ1-2, with 7 nucleotides matching TRBD1. Trimming at V came to 0 bases and at J to 4 bases, leaving 8 bases not matched to a gene. CDR3 length equals 15 residues. Looked up from germline, CDR1 is DFQATT and CDR2 is SNEGSKA (reference sequence). CDR3 coding DNA: TGCAGTGCTAGAGATTCAGGGACAGTGCTCTATGGCTACACCTTC. It specifies CSARDSGTVLYGYTF.

This clonotype came up many times. The chain combines TRBV12-5 with TRBJ2-7, with 10 bases that match TRBD1. The CDR3 is 16 residues long. Germline V gene sequence: CDR1 LGHNT, CDR2 FRNRAP. The junction had 4 bases not matched to a gene; V was cut back by 0 bases and J by 2 bases. The CDR3 coding sequence is TGTGCTAGTGGTTTGGTACTAGGGACAGGGGCCTACGAGCAGTACTTC. Translating it yields CASGLVLGTGAYEQYF.

This clonotype has at least ten counts. The V call is TRBV6-6, the J call TRBJ2-7; the D is unclear. The CDR3 contains 14 residues. CDR1 is MNHNY, CDR2 SVGAGI, per germline (reference sequence). The V and J ends lost 2 bases and 3 bases respectively, with 11 bases between them. CDR3: CASSYVGLNYEQYF. CDR3 coding DNA: TGTGCCAGCAGTTACGTAGGGTTAAACTACGAGCAGTACTTC.

The genes are TRBV20-1 and TRBJ1-5; a possible D gene is TRBD1 (5 bases). With 3 bases removed from V and 3 bases from J, the gap between germline ends came to 12 bases. The CDR3 sequence is 14 residues long. Germline V lookup: CDR1 DFQATT, CDR2 SNEGSKA (reference sequence). CDR3 nucleotides: TGCAGTGCTAGGACAGCTGGAAACAATCAGCCCCAGCATTTT. Its protein product is CSARTAGNNQPQHF.

This clonotype turned up a few times. The chain uses TRBV30 and TRBJ2-3; 8 bases line up with TRBD2. The trim removed 5 bases at V and 2 bases at J, leaving 9 bases unmatched. This CDR3 has 15 residues. Germline CDR1 reads GTSNPN; CDR2 reads SVGIG (reference sequence). CDR3 sequence (DNA): TGTGCCTGGGTTTGGAGTAGCGGGGTCACAGATACGCAGTATTTT. The encoded protein is CAWVWSSGVTDTQYF.

This sequence joins TRBV5-1 and TRBJ1-2; TRBD1 aligns across 9 bases. Germline V gene sequence: CDR1 SGHRS, CDR2 YFSETQ. The CDR3 is made up of 14 amino acids. V was pared by 4 bases and J by 7 bases, with 8 bases of the junction left unmatched. Here the CDR3 reads CASSPGTGPIGYTF. The CDR3 DNA is TGCGCCAGCAGCCCCGGGACAGGGCCTATTGGCTACACCTTC.

The chain has TRBV25-1 and TRBJ1-2, with a tentative D call TRBD1 (5 bases). V dropped 10 bases and J dropped 8 bases, with 20 bases sitting between them. This CDR3 is built from 13 residues. Germline V gene data show CDR1 as MGHDK and CDR2 as SYGVNS. The CDR3, as DNA: TGTGCCACCGTCAGAACAGGATCGGAGGGCTACACCTTC. Amino acid sequence: CATVRTGSEGYTF.

A remark on this clonotype: Compared with germline, one end of the junction differs, possibly owing to a read error. This CDR3 is CTSSLIAERPEAFF. The CDR3 DNA sequence: TGTACCAGCAGCTTGATCGCTGAACGACCTGAAGCTTTCTTT. V is TRBV5-5 and J is TRBJ1-1; unclear D gene. The germline gives CDR1 SGHKS, CDR2 YYEKEE (reference sequence). The CDR3 spans 14 residues.

This clonotype was seen many times. The rearrangement uses TRBV7-9 and TRBJ1-2, with unresolved D. V was trimmed by 1 base and J by 4 bases, leaving 7 bases between them. Germline CDR1 reads SEHNR; CDR2 reads FQNEAQ (reference sequence). The CDR3 totals 13 residues. CDR3 in amino acids: CASSLGGGYGYTF. As DNA, the CDR3 is TGTGCCAGCAGCTTAGGCGGCGGCTATGGCTACACCTTC.